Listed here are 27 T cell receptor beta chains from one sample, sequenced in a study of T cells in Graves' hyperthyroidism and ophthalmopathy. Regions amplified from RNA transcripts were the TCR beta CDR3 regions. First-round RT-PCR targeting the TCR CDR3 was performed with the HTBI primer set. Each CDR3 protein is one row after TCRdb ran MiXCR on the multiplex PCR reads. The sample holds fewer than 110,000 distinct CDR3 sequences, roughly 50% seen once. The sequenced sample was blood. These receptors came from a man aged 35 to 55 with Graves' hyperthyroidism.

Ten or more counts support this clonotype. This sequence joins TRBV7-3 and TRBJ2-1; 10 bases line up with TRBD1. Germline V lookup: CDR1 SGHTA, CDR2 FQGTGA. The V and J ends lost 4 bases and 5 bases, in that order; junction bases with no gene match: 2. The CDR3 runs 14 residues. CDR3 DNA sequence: TGTGCCAGCAGCTGGACAGGGGGGAACAATGAGCAGTTCTTC. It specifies CASSWTGGNNEQFF.

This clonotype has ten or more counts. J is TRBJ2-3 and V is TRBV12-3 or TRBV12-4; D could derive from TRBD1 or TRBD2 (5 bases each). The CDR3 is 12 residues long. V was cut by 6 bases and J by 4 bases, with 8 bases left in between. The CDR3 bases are TGTGCCAGCAGCCGGGACGCAGATACGCAGTATTTT. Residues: CASSRDADTQYF.

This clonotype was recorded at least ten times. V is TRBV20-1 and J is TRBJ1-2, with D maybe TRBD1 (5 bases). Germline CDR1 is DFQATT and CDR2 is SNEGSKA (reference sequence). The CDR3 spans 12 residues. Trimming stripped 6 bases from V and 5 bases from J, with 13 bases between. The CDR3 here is CSAPDEGYGYTF. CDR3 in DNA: TGCAGTGCCCCGGATGAGGGGTATGGCTACACCTTC.

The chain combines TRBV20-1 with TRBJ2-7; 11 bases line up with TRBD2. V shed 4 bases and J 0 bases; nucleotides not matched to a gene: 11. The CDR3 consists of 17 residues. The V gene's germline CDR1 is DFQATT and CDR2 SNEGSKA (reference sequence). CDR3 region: CSATSRTSGWNSYEQYF. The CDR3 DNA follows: TGCAGTGCTACGTCCCGGACTAGCGGGTGGAACTCCTACGAGCAGTACTTC.

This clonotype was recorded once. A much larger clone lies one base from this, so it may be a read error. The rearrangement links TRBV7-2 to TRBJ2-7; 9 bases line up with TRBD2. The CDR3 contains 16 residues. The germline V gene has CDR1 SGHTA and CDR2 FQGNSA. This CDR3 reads CVSSQNRLADSYEQYF. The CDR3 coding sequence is TGCGTCAGCAGCCAGAACCGACTAGCGGACTCCTACGAGCAGTACTTC.

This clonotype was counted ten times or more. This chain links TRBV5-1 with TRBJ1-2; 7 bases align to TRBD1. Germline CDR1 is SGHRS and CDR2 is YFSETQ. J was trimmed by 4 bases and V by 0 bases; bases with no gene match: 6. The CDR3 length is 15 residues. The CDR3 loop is CASSLDRGLIYGYTF. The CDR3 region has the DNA TGCGCCAGCAGCTTGGACAGGGGACTAATCTATGGCTACACCTTC.

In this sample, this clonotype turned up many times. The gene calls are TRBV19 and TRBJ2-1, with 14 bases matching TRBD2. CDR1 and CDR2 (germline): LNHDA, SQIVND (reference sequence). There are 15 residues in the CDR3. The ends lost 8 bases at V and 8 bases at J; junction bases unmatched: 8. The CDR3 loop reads CASGEGTSGSYEQFF. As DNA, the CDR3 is TGTGCCAGTGGTGAGGGGACTAGCGGGAGTTATGAGCAGTTCTTC.

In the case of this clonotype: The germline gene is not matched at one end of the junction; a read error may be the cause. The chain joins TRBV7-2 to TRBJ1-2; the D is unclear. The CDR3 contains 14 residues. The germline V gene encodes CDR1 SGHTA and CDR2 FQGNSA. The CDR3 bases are TGTGCCAGGAGCTTCGGTCCGGGGAACTATGGCTACACCTTC. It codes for CARSFGPGNYGYTF.

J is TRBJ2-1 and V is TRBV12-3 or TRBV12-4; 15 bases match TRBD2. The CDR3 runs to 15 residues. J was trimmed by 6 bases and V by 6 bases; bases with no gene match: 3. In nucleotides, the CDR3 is TGTGCCAGCAGCTGGACTAGCGGGAGGGGCAATGAGCAGTTCTTC. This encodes CASSWTSGRGNEQFF.

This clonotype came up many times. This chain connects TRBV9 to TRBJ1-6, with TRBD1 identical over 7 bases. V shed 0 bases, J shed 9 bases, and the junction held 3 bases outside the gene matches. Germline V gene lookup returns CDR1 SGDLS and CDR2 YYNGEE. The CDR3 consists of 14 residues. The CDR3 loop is CASSVEGATSPLHF. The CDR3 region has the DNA TGTGCCAGCAGCGTAGAGGGGGCGACTTCACCCCTCCACTTT.

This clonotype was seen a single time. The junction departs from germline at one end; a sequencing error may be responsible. The CDR3 nucleotides are TGCAGTGCTAGACCTCTAGCGAGACACACGTTCTTCGAGCAATACTTC. Residues: CSARPLARHTFFEQYF. V is TRBV20-1 and J is TRBJ2-7, with a possible D match to TRBD2 (6 bases). This CDR3 region has 16 residues. From germline, CDR1 is DFQATT and CDR2 SNEGSKA (reference sequence).

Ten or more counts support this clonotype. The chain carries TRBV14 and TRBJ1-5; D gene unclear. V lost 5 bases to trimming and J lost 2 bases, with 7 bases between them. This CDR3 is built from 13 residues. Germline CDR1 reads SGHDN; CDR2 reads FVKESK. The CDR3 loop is CASSSQGNQPQHF. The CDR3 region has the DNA TGTGCCAGCAGCAGTCAGGGCAATCAGCCCCAGCATTTT.

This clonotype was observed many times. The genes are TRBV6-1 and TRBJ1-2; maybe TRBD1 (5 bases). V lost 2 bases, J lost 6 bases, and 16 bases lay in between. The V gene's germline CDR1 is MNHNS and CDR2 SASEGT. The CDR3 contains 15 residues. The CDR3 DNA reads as TGTGCCAGCAGTGAAACCCAGGGAATGAGGAATGGCTACACCTTC. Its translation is CASSETQGMRNGYTF.

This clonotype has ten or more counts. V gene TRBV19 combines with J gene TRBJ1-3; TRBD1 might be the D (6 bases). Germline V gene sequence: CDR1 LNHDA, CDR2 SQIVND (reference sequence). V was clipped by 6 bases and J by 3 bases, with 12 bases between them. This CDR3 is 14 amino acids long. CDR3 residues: CASSLQGIGNTIYF. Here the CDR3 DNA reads TGTGCCAGTAGCCTCCAGGGGATTGGAAACACCATATATTTT.

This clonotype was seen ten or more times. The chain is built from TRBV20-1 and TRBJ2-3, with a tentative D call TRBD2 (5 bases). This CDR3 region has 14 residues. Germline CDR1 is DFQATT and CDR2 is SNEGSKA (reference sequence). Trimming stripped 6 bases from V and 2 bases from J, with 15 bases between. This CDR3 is CSANERGLTDTQYF. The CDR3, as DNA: TGCAGTGCCAATGAGCGAGGGCTCACAGATACGCAGTATTTT.

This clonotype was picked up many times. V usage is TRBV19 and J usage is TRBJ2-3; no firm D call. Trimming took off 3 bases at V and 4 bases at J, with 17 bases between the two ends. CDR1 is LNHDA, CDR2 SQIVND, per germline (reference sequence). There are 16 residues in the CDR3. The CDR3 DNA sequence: TGTGCCAGTAGTATCGGGCAGGTCGTGAACGCAGATACGCAGTATTTT. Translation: CASSIGQVVNADTQYF.

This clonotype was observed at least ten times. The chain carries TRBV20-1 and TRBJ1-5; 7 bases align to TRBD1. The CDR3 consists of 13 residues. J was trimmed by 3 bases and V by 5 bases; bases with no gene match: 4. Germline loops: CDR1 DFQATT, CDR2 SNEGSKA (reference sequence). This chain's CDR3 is CSAPQGLNQPQHF. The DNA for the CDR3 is TGCAGTGCTCCACAGGGGCTCAATCAGCCCCAGCATTTT.

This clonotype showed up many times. The CDR3 DNA is TGTGCCAGCAGCTTCAGACCCATCTACGAGCAGTACTTC. As protein: CASSFRPIYEQYF. The chain couples TRBV5-8 to TRBJ2-7; D call uncertain. CDR1 and CDR2 from the germline V gene are SGHTS and YDEGEE. The CDR3 consists of 13 residues. V was shortened by 2 bases and J by 3 bases, with 9 bases between the two germline ends.

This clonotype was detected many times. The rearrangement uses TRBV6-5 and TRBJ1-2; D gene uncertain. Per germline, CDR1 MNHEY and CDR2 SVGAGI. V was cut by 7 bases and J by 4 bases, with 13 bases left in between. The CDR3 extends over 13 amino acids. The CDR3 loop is CASTNNGRYGYTF. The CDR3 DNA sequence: TGTGCCAGCACTAATAATGGGCGCTATGGCTACACCTTC.

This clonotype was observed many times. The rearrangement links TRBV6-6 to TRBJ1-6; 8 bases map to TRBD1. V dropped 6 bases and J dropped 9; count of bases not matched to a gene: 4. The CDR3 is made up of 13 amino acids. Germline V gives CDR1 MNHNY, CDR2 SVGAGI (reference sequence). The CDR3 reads CASRDRDRSPLHF. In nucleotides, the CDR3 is TGTGCCAGCAGGGACAGGGATCGTTCACCCCTCCACTTT.

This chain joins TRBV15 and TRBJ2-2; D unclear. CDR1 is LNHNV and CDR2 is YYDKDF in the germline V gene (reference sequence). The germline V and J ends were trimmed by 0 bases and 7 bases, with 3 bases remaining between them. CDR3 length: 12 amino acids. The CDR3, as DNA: TGTGCCACCAGCAGAGAGAACGGGGAGCTGTTTTTT. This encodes CATSRENGELFF.

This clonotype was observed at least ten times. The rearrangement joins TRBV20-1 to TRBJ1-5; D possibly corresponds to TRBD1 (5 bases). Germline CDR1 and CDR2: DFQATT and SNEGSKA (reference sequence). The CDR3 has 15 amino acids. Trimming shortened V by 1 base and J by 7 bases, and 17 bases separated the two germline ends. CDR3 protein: CSARVSREPGQPQHF. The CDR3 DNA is TGCAGTGCTAGAGTTAGCAGGGAGCCAGGGCAGCCCCAGCATTTT.

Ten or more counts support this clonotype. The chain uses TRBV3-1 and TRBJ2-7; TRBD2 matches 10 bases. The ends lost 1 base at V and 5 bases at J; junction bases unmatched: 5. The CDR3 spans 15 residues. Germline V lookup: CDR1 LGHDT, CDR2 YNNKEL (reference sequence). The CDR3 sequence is CASSQAILAGDEQYF. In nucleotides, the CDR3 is TGTGCCAGCAGCCAAGCAATTCTAGCGGGGGACGAGCAGTACTTC.

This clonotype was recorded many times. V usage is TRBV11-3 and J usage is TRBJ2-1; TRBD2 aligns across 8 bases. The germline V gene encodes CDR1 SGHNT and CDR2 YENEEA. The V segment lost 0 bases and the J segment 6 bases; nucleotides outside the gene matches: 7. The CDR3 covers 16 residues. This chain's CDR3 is CASSLERGLVGNEQFF. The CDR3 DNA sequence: TGTGCCAGCAGCTTAGAGCGGGGACTAGTAGGCAATGAGCAGTTCTTC.

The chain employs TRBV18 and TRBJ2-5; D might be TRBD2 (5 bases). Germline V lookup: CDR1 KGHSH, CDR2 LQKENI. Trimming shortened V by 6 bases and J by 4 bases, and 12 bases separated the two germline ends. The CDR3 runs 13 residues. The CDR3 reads CASSRRTGETQYF. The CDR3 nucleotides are TGTGCCAGCTCCCGACGGACTGGAGAGACCCAGTACTTC.

The CDR3: CASSESFTGLPGGYTF. The CDR3 nucleotides read TGCGCCAGCAGTGAGTCGTTTACAGGGCTACCGGGAGGCTACACCTTC. The chain has TRBV10-1 and TRBJ1-2; a possible D gene is TRBD1 (6 bases). The CDR3 is 16 residues long. Germline values: CDR1 WNHNN, CDR2 SYGVQD (reference sequence). The V end was cut by 0 bases, the J end by 8 bases, with 19 bases between.

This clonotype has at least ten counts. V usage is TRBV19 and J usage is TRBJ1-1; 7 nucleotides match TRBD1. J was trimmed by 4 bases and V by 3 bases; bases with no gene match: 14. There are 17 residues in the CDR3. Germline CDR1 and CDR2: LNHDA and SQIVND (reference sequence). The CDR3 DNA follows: TGTGCCAGTAGTATCAACGGAGGGGGCGACGGAAGCACTGAAGCTTTCTTT. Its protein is CASSINGGGDGSTEAFF.